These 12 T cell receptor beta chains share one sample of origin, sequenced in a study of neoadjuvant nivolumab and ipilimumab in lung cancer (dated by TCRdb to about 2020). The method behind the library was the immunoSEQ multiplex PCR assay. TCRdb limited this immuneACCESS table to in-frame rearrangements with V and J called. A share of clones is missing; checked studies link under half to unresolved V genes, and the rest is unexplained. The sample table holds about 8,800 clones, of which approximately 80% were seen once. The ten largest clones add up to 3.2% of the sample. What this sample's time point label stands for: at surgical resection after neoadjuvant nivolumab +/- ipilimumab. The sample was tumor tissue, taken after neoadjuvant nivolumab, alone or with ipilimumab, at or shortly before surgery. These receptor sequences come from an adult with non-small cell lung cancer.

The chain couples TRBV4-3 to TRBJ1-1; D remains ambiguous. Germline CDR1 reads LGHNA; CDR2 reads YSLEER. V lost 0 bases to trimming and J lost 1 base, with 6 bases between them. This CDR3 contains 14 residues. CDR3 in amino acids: CASSQDVTNTEAFF. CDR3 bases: TGCGCCAGCAGCCAAGATGTAACGAACACTGAAGCTTTCTTT.

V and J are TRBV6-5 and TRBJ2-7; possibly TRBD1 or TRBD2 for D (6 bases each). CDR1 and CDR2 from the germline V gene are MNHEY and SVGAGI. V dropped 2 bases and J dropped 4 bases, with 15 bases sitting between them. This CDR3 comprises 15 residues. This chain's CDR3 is CASSYVGGRRYEQYF. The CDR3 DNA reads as TGTGCCAGCAGTTACGTAGGGGGGCGCAGATACGAGCAGTACTTC.

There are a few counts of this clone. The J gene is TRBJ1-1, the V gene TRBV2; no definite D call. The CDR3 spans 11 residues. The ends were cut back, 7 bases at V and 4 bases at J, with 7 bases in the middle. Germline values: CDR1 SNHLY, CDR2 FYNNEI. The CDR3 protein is CASIGGTEAFF. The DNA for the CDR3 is TGTGCCAGCATAGGTGGCACTGAAGCTTTCTTT.

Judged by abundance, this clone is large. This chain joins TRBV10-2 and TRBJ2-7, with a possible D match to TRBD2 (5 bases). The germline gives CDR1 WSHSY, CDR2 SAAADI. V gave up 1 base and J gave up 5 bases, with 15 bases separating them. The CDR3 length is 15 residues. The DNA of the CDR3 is TGCGCCAGCAGTGAGTTATCGACTACGAGCAACGAGCAGTACTTC. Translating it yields CASSELSTTSNEQYF.

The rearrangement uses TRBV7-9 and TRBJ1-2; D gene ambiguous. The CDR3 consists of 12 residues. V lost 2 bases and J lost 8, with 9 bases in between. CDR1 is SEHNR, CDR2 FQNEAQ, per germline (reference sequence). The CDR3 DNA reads TGTGCCAGCAGCTTACAGGACGGGGGCTACACCTTC. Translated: CASSLQDGGYTF.

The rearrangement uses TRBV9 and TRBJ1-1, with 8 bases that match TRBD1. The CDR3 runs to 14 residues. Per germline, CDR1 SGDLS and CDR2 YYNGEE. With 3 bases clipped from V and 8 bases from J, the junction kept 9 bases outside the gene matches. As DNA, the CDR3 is TGTGCCAGCAGCGAACGTGGACAGGGAGCCGAAGCTTTCTTT. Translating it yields CASSERGQGAEAFF.

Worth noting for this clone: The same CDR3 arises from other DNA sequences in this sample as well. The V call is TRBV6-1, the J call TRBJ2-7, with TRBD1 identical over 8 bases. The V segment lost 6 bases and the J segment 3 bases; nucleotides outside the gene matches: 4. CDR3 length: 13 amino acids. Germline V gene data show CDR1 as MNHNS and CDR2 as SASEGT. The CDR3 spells CASRAGQDYEQYF. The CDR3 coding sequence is TGTGCCAGCAGGGCGGGACAGGACTACGAGCAGTACTTC.

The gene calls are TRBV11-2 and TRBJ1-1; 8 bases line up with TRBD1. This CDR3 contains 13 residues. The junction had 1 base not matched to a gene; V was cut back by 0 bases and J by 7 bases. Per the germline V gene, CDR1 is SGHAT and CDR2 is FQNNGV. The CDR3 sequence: CASSLEQGGEAFF. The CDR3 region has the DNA TGTGCCAGCAGCTTAGAACAGGGGGGTGAAGCTTTCTTT. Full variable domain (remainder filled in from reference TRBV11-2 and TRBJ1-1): EAGVAQSPRYKIIEKRQSVAFWCNPISGHATLYWYQQILGQGPKLLIQFQNNGVVDDSQLPKDRFSAERLKGVDSTLKIQPAKLEDSAVYLCASSLEQGGEAFFGQGTRLTVV.

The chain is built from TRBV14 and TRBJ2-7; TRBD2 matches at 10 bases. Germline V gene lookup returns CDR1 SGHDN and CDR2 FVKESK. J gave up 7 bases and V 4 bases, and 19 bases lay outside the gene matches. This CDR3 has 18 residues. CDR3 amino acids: CASSPGWGRIAGGREQYF. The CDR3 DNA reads TGTGCCAGCAGCCCCGGGTGGGGGCGCATAGCGGGAGGACGGGAGCAGTACTTC.

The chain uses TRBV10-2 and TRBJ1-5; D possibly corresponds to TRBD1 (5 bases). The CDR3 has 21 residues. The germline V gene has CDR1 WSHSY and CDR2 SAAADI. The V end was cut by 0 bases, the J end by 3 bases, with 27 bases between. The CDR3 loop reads CASSESTWVDFDRNINQPQHF. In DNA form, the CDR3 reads TGCGCCAGCAGTGAGTCGACATGGGTAGATTTCGACAGAAATATCAATCAGCCCCAGCATTTT.

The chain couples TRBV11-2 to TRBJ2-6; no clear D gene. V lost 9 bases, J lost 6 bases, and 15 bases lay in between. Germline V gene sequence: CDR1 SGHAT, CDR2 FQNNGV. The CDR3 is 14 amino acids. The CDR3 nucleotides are TGTGCCAGTGGCCGGACGTTTGAGGCCAACGTCCTGACTTTC. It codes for CASGRTFEANVLTF.

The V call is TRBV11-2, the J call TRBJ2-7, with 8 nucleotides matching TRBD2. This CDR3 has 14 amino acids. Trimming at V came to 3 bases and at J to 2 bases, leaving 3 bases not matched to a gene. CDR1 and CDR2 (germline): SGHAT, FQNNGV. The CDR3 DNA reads TGTGCCAGCAGCTTCCAGCGGGAGACCTACGAGCAGTACTTC. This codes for CASSFQRETYEQYF.